This T cell receptor (beta chain) was recovered during a study of blood T cell repertoires in COVID-19. Overall study context: PBMCs, B-cell-depleted T cells, or T cells provided the cDNA or gDNA that made up the material.

The data were produced by immunoSEQ multiplex PCR, yet TCRdb's version contains in-frame clones alone and is incomplete. The table has roughly 97,000 clones, more than 75% seen once. CDR1 is SGHNT, CDR2 YYREEE, per germline (reference sequence). The CDR3 totals 13 residues. Trimming cost V 4 bases and J 1 base, with 8 bases left between them. The receptor was derived from a man aged 50-59 years with acute or convalescent COVID-19. This chain links TRBV5-4 with TRBJ1-1; no definite D call. The sequencing input was peripheral blood. CDR3 in DNA: TGTGCCAGCAGCCGAACACCGAACACTGAAGCTTTCTTT. Protein sequence: CASSRTPNTEAFF.